Following are 21 T cell receptor beta chains from one sample sequenced in a study of blood T cell repertoires in COVID-19. Assay: immunoSEQ multiplex PCR; the TCRdb copy retains only in-frame clones and omits some. There are some 530,000 clones in the sample; approximately 83% occur only once, and more than 3% lies in the top ten. Sequencing used peripheral blood. All receptors come from a human donor in a cohort sampled during active COVID-19.

Comment on this clone: Within the sample, other DNA sequences also encode this same CDR3. The genes are TRBV5-1 and TRBJ2-3; D not certain. Looked up from germline, CDR1 is SGHRS and CDR2 is YFSETQ. The CDR3 is 14 residues long. V dropped 4 bases and J dropped 2 bases, with 11 bases sitting between them. CDR3 loop: CASSPLTSTDTQYF. In nucleotides, the CDR3 is TGCGCCAGCAGCCCCTTGACATCCACAGATACGCAGTATTTT.

Notes on this clone: The sample holds other DNA sequences that translate to the same CDR3. The CDR3 DNA reads as TGTGCCAGCAGTGTCAACTACGAGCAGTACTTC. Its protein is CASSVNYEQYF. V usage is TRBV28 and J usage is TRBJ2-7, with D uncertain. From germline, CDR1 is MDHEN and CDR2 SYDVKM. Trimming cost V 5 bases and J 3 bases, with 5 bases left between them. The CDR3 spans 11 residues.

The chain has TRBV5-4 and TRBJ2-1, with TRBD1 matching 10 bases. The CDR3 runs to 15 residues. CDR1 and CDR2 from the germline V gene are SGHNT and YYREEE (reference sequence). J lost 3 bases, V lost 4 bases, and 4 bases had no gene match. The CDR3 protein is CASSKDRGHYNEQFF. DNA of the CDR3: TGTGCCAGCAGCAAAGACAGGGGGCACTACAATGAGCAGTTCTTC.

This clone came up a few times. V is TRBV5-4 and J is TRBJ1-6; D is unclear. CDR3 length equals 14 residues. In germline, CDR1 is SGHNT, CDR2 YYREEE (reference sequence). V was clipped by 2 bases and J by 5 bases, with 8 bases between them. The CDR3 DNA reads TGTGCCAGCAGCTTAAGGGAGAATAATTCACCCCTCCACTTT. Encoded protein: CASSLRENNSPLHF.

V usage is TRBV5-6 and J usage is TRBJ1-5; D gene uncertain. This CDR3 is 15 amino acids long. V was cut by 1 base and J by 6 bases, with 14 bases left in between. The germline CDR1 and CDR2 sequences are SGHDT and YYEEEE. CDR3 bases: TGTGCCAGCAGCTTGAGAAGTTTCGCGGGTCAGCCCCAGCATTTT. It translates to CASSLRSFAGQPQHF.

This clone was seen a handful of times. This rearrangement joins TRBV28 to TRBJ1-6, with 8 bases aligning to TRBD1. The ends lost 5 bases at V and 8 bases at J; junction bases unmatched: 14. The CDR3 extends over 17 amino acids. Germline V lookup: CDR1 MDHEN, CDR2 SYDVKM. CDR3 protein: CASSTKAGGIRDSPLHF. The CDR3 DNA sequence: TGTGCCAGCAGTACGAAGGCAGGGGGCATACGGGATTCACCCCTCCACTTT.

The chain recombines TRBV9 with TRBJ2-2; tentative D call: TRBD2 (6 bases). The CDR3 is 15 residues long. V shed 0 bases and J shed 4 bases, with 10 bases lying between them. Germline V CDR1 and CDR2: SGDLS, YYNGEE. CDR3 residues: CASSVGDGGTGELFF. The CDR3 DNA sequence: TGTGCCAGCAGCGTAGGTGACGGGGGCACCGGGGAGCTGTTTTTT.

The V call is TRBV6-6, the J call TRBJ1-1; a weak D match, TRBD1 (5 bases). V lost 6 bases, J lost 0 bases, and 8 bases lay in between. The CDR3 is made up of 13 amino acids. The V gene's germline CDR1 is MNHNY and CDR2 SVGAGI (reference sequence). CDR3 amino acids: CASRLTVNTEAFF. CDR3 coding DNA: TGTGCCAGCAGGTTGACAGTGAACACTGAAGCTTTCTTT.

The rearrangement uses TRBV19 and TRBJ2-7; TRBD2 aligns across 11 bases. Germline CDR1 is LNHDA and CDR2 is SQIVND (reference sequence). Trimming took 8 bases from V and 2 from J; bases not matched to a gene: 11. This CDR3 has 16 amino acids. The CDR3 sequence is CASAIAGGYTPYEQYF. For the CDR3, the DNA is TGTGCCAGTGCGATAGCGGGAGGGTACACCCCCTACGAGCAGTACTTC.

The chain joins TRBV25-1 to TRBJ1-5; D is unclear. The CDR3 runs 16 residues. CDR1 is MGHDK and CDR2 is SYGVNS in the germline V gene. Trimming removed 1 base at V and 3 bases at J, with 13 bases between. The DNA of the CDR3 is TGTGCCAGCAGTGAATTAGGAGACGGTGACAATCAGCCCCAGCATTTT. Translating it yields CASSELGDGDNQPQHF.

This clone is a singleton in its sample. The V call is TRBV2, the J call TRBJ2-5; 10 nucleotides match TRBD1. Germline V lookup: CDR1 SNHLY, CDR2 FYNNEI. Trimming at V came to 6 bases and at J to 4 bases, leaving 2 bases not matched to a gene. This CDR3 has 13 residues. The DNA of the CDR3 is TGTGCCAGCAGAGGACAGGGGGGAGAGACCCAGTACTTC. This translates into CASRGQGGETQYF.

The genes are TRBV18 and TRBJ1-2; 9 nucleotides align to TRBD1. The CDR3 runs 15 residues. Germline V gene lookup returns CDR1 KGHSH and CDR2 LQKENI. The V segment lost 6 bases and the J segment 3 bases; nucleotides outside the gene matches: 8. CDR3 protein: CASSPGQGFDYGYTF. Here the CDR3 DNA reads TGTGCCAGCTCGCCGGGACAGGGTTTCGACTATGGCTACACCTTC. The whole variable domain, filled in from reference TRBV18 and TRBJ1-2, reads NAGVMQNPRHLVRRRGQEARLRCSPMKGHSHVYWYRQLPEEGLKFMVYLQKENIIDESGMPKERFSAEFPKEGPSILRIQQVVRGDSAAYFCASSPGQGFDYGYTFGSGTRLTVV.

The J gene is TRBJ2-1, the V gene TRBV15; perhaps TRBD1 as D (6 bases). The CDR3 loop spans 16 amino acids. CDR1 is LNHNV and CDR2 is YYDKDF in the germline V gene (reference sequence). Deletions cut 3 bases from V and 5 bases from J, with 17 bases between. CDR3 bases: TGTGCCACCAGCAGGGACAGAGGAGCAGTTAACAATGAGCAGTTCTTC. Translated, it gives CATSRDRGAVNNEQFF.

The chain is built from TRBV6-6 and TRBJ2-1, with TRBD1 identical over 9 bases. V was pared by 0 bases and J by 8 bases, with 8 bases of the junction left unmatched. The germline CDR1 and CDR2 sequences are MNHNY and SVGAGI (reference sequence). CDR3 length: 16 amino acids. CDR3 DNA sequence: TGTGCCAGCAGTTACTCGACGGGGACAGGGTGGTATGAGCAGTTCTTC. Translation: CASSYSTGTGWYEQFF.

In this sample, this clone turned up many times. This chain uses TRBV4-2 with TRBJ2-2; 12 positions match TRBD2. Germline-derived CDR1 and CDR2 are LGHNA and YNFKEQ. V lost 1 base and J lost 0; bases outside the gene matches: 6. CDR3 size: 19 residues. The CDR3 nucleotides read TGTGCCAGCAGCCAAGCCGGGCTAGCGGGAGGGCCGAACACCGGGGAGCTGTTTTTT. Translating gives CASSQAGLAGGPNTGELFF.

The gene calls are TRBV4-1 and TRBJ1-2, with unresolved D. V was pared by 0 bases and J by 0 bases, with 8 bases between. Germline CDR1 MGHRA, CDR2 YSYEKL. This CDR3 contains 15 residues. The CDR3 is CASSQESIANYGYTF. CDR3 nucleotides: TGCGCCAGCAGCCAAGAATCCATAGCTAACTATGGCTACACCTTC.

The chain uses TRBV5-4 and TRBJ2-3; 9 nucleotides match TRBD2. V lost 5 bases, J lost 3 bases, and 10 bases stayed unmatched. This CDR3 contains 16 residues. Germline V gives CDR1 SGHNT, CDR2 YYREEE (reference sequence). In nucleotides, the CDR3 is TGTGCCAGCAGTTCGTCTCTAGCGGGGCGGACAGATACGCAGTATTTT. Translated, it gives CASSSSLAGRTDTQYF. Full variable domain (missing parts from reference TRBV5-4 and TRBJ2-3): ETGVTQSPTHLIKTRGQQVTLRCSSQSGHNTVSWYQQALGQGPQFIFQYYREEENGRGNFPPRFSGLQFPNYSSELNVNALELDDSALYLCASSSSLAGRTDTQYFGPGTRLTVL.

This chain links TRBV19 with TRBJ1-6; possibly TRBD1 for D (5 bases). The V gene's germline CDR1 is LNHDA and CDR2 SQIVND (reference sequence). Trimming removed 3 bases from V and 5 bases from J, with 14 bases in between. This CDR3 spans 16 amino acids. The DNA of the CDR3 is TGTGCCAGTAGTATCGCGATTGACAGCAATAATTCACCCCTCCACTTT. As protein: CASSIAIDSNNSPLHF. Full variable domain (rest looked up from reference TRBV19 and TRBJ1-6): DGGITQSPKYLFRKEGQNVTLSCEQNLNHDAMYWYRQDPGQGLRLIYYSQIVNDFQKGDIAEGYSVSREKKESFPLTVTSAQKNPTAFYLCASSIAIDSNNSPLHFGNGTRLTVT.

The J gene is TRBJ2-4, the V gene TRBV7-8; D is ambiguous. Germline V gene data show CDR1 as SGHVS and CDR2 as FQNEAQ. Between the trimmed V and J ends, which lost 2 bases and 6 bases, there was a span of 11 bases. CDR3 length: 14 amino acids. CDR3 coding DNA: TGTGCCAGCAGCTTAAGTGACCCGGGAAACATTCAGTACTTC. This sequence encodes CASSLSDPGNIQYF.

Concerning this clone itself: Other DNA sequences in this specimen translate into the identical CDR3. This chain connects TRBV19 to TRBJ1-1; 8 positions agree with TRBD1. J lost 1 base, V lost 3 bases, and 1 base had no gene match. The CDR3 extends over 14 amino acids. CDR1 is LNHDA and CDR2 is SQIVND in the germline V gene (reference sequence). Written as DNA, the CDR3 is TGTGCCAGTAGTATCGGACAGGGGAACACTGAAGCTTTCTTT. It translates to CASSIGQGNTEAFF.

V usage is TRBV27 and J usage is TRBJ2-2; 7 bases line up with TRBD1. Germline lookup yields CDR1 MNHEY and CDR2 SMNVEV (reference sequence). J was trimmed by 7 bases and V by 3 bases; bases with no gene match: 8. This CDR3 spans 15 amino acids. In DNA, the CDR3 is TGTGCCAGCAGTTTGAGAGACAGGGCCGTCGGGGAGCTGTTTTTT. This translates into CASSLRDRAVGELFF.